This entry features one T cell receptor beta chain sequence. The antigen remains unidentified. This may come from a read error, since a much larger clone is one base off. The sample originates from a study of tumor-infiltrating lymphocytes in primary liver carcinoma. Unsorted whole blood supplied the RNA, and germline DNA was extracted too. The authors made TCR beta cDNA from around 500 ng total RNA with a constant-region primer. Employing slightly modified ARM-PCR, three nested multiplex PCR rounds were run, and these gave rise to the TCR beta libraries. Researchers ran the first two PCR rounds for approximately 10 cycles each with TRBV1-TRBV30 forward primers and a C-beta reverse primer. TCRdb re-analysed the multiplex PCR reads in MiXCR, keeping a single row per CDR3 protein. The table has about 320,000 distinct CDR3 sequences, approximately 54% seen once. Germline CDR1 MNHGY, CDR2 SAAAGT. The CDR3 consists of 13 residues.

Study-wide results and limits: Tumor samples exhibited a significantly greater top-250-clone fraction than blood samples (p = 0.039). Tumor-adjacent and tumor-blood pairs shared a smaller degree of overlap than tumor region pairs.

The chain employs TRBV6-8 and TRBJ2-7, with 10 nucleotides matching TRBD1. This receptor was taken from a woman under 40 with primary liver carcinoma and hepatitis B virus infection. Sequencing input: peripheral blood. The CDR3 nucleotides are TGTGCCGTCCCCGGGACAGGGGACGACGAGCAGCACTTC. Translation gives CAVPGTGDDEQHF.